The T cell receptor beta chain described here comes from a study of OX40 agonist ivuxolimab in advanced cancers. Study-level background: Ivuxolimab, an antibody that agonizes OX40 (CD134), was administered to the patients. Broader study findings: Partly responding patients at 0.1-3.0 mg/kg showed some of the smallest clonal expansion.

Autoimmune disease history or systemic immunosuppression led to patient exclusion. Worth noting for this clone: What it recognizes is unknown.

Between the trimmed V and J ends, which lost 4 bases and 5 bases, there was a span of 18 bases. The CDR3 has 15 residues. From germline, CDR1 is SGHRS and CDR2 YFSETQ. Clones were sequenced by immunoSEQ multiplex PCR, and TCRdb holds only the in-frame ones, with some missing. Of around 35,000 clones in the sample, under 85% were seen once. This TCR derives from an adult with an advanced solid tumor such as melanoma, head and neck, liver or kidney cancer. J is TRBJ2-5 and V is TRBV5-1; possibly TRBD2 for D (5 bases). The material was CD4+ or CD8+ T cells sorted from blood, obtained in a trial of the OX40 agonist ivuxolimab. This CDR3 is CASSPTDSPGETQYF. The CDR3 bases are TGCGCCAGCAGCCCCACGGACTCCCCGGGGGAGACCCAGTACTTC.